The clone carrying this TCR beta chain was found once. CDR1 is MGHRA and CDR2 is YSYEKL in the germline V gene. CDR3 length: 13 residues. Trimming shortened V by 5 bases and J by 3 bases, and 10 bases separated the two germline ends. This specimen belongs to a study of CD8+ T cells in alopecia areata. As to treatment: oral pan-JAK inhibitor, 5-10 mg twice daily. Extracted RNA was reverse transcribed into cDNA, the sequencing template. Generated by immunoSEQ multiplex PCR, the TCRdb table keeps only in-frame clones and is missing some. The profile shows under 130,000 clones, 85% to 90% of them singletons.

This clonotype was sampled from a human donor with alopecia areata. This chain joins TRBV4-1 and TRBJ2-5; perhaps TRBD2 as D (6 bases). Here the sequenced sample was CD8+ T cells sorted from blood, taken at week 34, from a patient treated with tofacitinib. CDR3: CASSGGFEETQYF. CDR3 coding DNA: TGCGCCAGCAGCGGGGGGTTCGAAGAGACCCAGTACTTC.